This is a list of T cell receptor beta chains from one sample in a study of blood T cell repertoires in COVID-19. Repertoires were generated with immunoSEQ multiplex PCR, while TCRdb's copy carries only in-frame clones and drops some. The data contain about 89,000 clones, more than 65% of them singletons. Material: peripheral blood. The receptor source for this set is a woman of 80 years or more with acute or convalescent COVID-19. The CDR3 runs from the conserved cysteine through the conserved F or W. Fields, in order: D gene, J gene, clone size, V gene, CDR3 protein, CDR3 DNA. The D gene is left open where the match is weak. Not every row has a clone size; where given, it reads once, few, many or a size class.

TRBD1	TRBJ1-3	NA	TRBV29-1	CSAGTDGNTIYF	TGCAGCGCCGGGACAGACGGAAACACCATATATTTT
TRBD1	TRBJ1-1	NA	TRBV28	CASSNPTGSTEAFF	TGTGCCAGCAGTAACCCGACAGGGAGTACTGAAGCTTTCTTT
NA	TRBJ1-1	NA	TRBV5-5	CASYAWGPRSNTEAFF	TGTGCCAGTTACGCTTGGGGGCCGCGGTCGAACACTGAAGCTTTCTTT
TRBD1	TRBJ1-6	NA	TRBV11-3	CASSSGTADSPLHF	TGTGCCAGCAGCTCAGGGACAGCCGATTCACCCCTCCACTTT
NA	TRBJ2-1	NA	TRBV11-1	CASSLEGGSHNEQFF	TGTGCCAGCAGCTTAGAAGGGGGATCCCACAATGAGCAGTTCTTC
TRBD1	TRBJ1-2	NA	TRBV2	CASRADRGRSPNYGYTF	TGTGCCAGCAGAGCTGACAGGGGGCGAAGTCCTAACTATGGCTACACCTTC
NA	TRBJ1-1	NA	TRBV18	CASSPRSQNTEAFF	TGTGCCAGCTCACCGAGGTCCCAGAACACTGAAGCTTTCTTT
NA	TRBJ1-4	NA	TRBV11-2	CASSLRGGGAEKLFF	TGTGCCAGCAGCCTTCGGGGCGGGGGAGCTGAAAAACTGTTTTTT
NA	TRBJ2-1	NA	TRBV2	CASIQRGRDSYNEQFF	TGTGCCAGCATTCAGAGAGGCAGAGACTCCTACAATGAGCAGTTCTTC
TRBD1	TRBJ1-2	few	TRBV3-1/TRBV3-2	CASSPPGTGPPGRGYTF	TGTGCCAGCAGCCCCCCGGGGACAGGGCCCCCCGGTCGGGGCTACACCTTC
NA	TRBJ1-1	NA	TRBV11-3	CASSLRTAVENTEAFF	TGTGCCAGCAGCTTGAGGACAGCCGTAGAGAACACTGAAGCTTTCTTT
NA	TRBJ1-1	NA	TRBV7-9	CASSTLGPREGNTEAFF	TGTGCCAGCAGTACTCTGGGTCCCAGGGAGGGGAACACTGAAGCTTTCTTT
TRBD1	TRBJ1-2	NA	TRBV19	CASGPRDRGQNGYTF	TGTGCCAGTGGCCCCAGGGACAGGGGGCAAAATGGCTACACCTTC
NA	TRBJ2-2	NA	TRBV9	CASSDRLVQTGELFF	TGTGCCAGCAGCGACAGACTAGTACAGACCGGGGAGCTGTTTTTT
TRBD1	TRBJ1-1	NA	TRBV4-1	CASSQAGGVHTEAFF	TGCGCCAGCAGCCAAGCAGGGGGAGTACACACTGAAGCTTTCTTT
NA	TRBJ2-1	NA	TRBV19	CASTSREGAYNEQFF	TGTGCCAGTACCTCCCGAGAGGGTGCCTACAATGAGCAGTTCTTC